The present T cell receptor beta chain was sequenced within a study of T cell repertoires in cytomegalovirus infection. Overall study context: CMV epitopes in the study were HLA-C-restricted (recently identified) and HLA-B-restricted (well studied). Public TCR beta signatures marked donors with CMV infection and the matching HLA.

A single record per CDR3 protein comes from TCRdb applying MiXCR to the reads. This table holds hundreds of thousands of distinct CDR3 sequences, around 32% found once. A note on this clonotype: What it recognizes is unknown. The junction and the germline gene differ at one end; a read error may be behind it.

This CDR3 region has 10 residues. Per the germline V gene, CDR1 is MNHNS and CDR2 is SASEGT. This TCR was sampled from a human donor in good health (CMV status not recorded). Some clones in this sample may be carry-over from other donors' samples. The sequencing here drew on cultured CD8+ T cells from PBMCs, taken from culture after CMV antigen stimulation. The chain combines TRBV6-1 with TRBJ2-5; unclear D gene. CDR3: CASSEVGTNF. The CDR3 bases are TGTGCCAGCAGTGAAGTGGGTACTAACTTC.